These T cell receptor beta chains were read from a single sample in a study of blood T cell repertoires in COVID-19. Produced via immunoSEQ multiplex PCR; TCRdb's table is partial and in-frame only. Of 100,000 to 150,000 clones detected, around 87% appear once; the ten largest clones hold around 3.6%. The sequencing input was peripheral blood. Receptor source: a woman aged 60-70 years with acute or convalescent COVID-19. Each CDR3 is given with its conserved first and last residue. The D gene is left open where the match is weak. Not all rows give a size; the values are once, few, many and, for expanded clones, a class.

abundance: -; v_gene: TRBV6-5; j_gene: TRBJ1-3; len: 14; d_gene: -; CDR3aa: CASSQVSSGNTIYF; CDR3nt: TGTGCCAGCAGCCAAGTTAGCTCTGGAAACACCATATATTTT
abundance: -; v_gene: TRBV9; j_gene: TRBJ2-1; len: 15; d_gene: TRBD2; CDR3aa: CASSVASGQGDEQFF; CDR3nt: TGTGCCAGCAGCGTGGCTAGCGGACAAGGGGATGAGCAGTTCTTC
abundance: -; v_gene: TRBV11-3; j_gene: TRBJ2-1; len: 17; d_gene: -; CDR3aa: CASSLLIGSASNNEQFF; CDR3nt: TGTGCCAGCAGCCTCCTAATCGGCTCGGCTAGCAACAATGAGCAGTTCTTC
abundance: -; v_gene: TRBV28; j_gene: TRBJ1-3; len: 14; d_gene: -; CDR3aa: CASSTGTIRNTIYF; CDR3nt: TGTGCCAGCAGTACAGGGACTATCCGAAACACCATATATTTT
abundance: -; v_gene: TRBV18; j_gene: TRBJ2-7; len: 14; d_gene: -; CDR3aa: CASSPSKPSYEQYF; CDR3nt: TGTGCCAGCTCACCGAGTAAGCCGTCCTACGAGCAGTACTTC
abundance: -; v_gene: TRBV25-1; j_gene: TRBJ2-1; len: 15; d_gene: -; CDR3aa: CASSDGRAGGFEQFF; CDR3nt: TGTGCCAGCAGTGACGGGCGAGCTGGGGGGTTTGAGCAGTTCTTC
abundance: -; v_gene: TRBV11-3; j_gene: TRBJ2-1; len: 13; d_gene: -; CDR3aa: CASSLTSGDEQFF; CDR3nt: TGTGCCAGCAGCTTGACGAGCGGCGATGAGCAGTTCTTC
abundance: -; v_gene: TRBV10-3; j_gene: TRBJ2-2; len: 14; d_gene: TRBD2; CDR3aa: CAVSGTSQGGELFF; CDR3nt: TGTGCCGTTAGCGGGACTAGCCAGGGCGGGGAGCTGTTTTTT
abundance: -; v_gene: TRBV5-1; j_gene: TRBJ2-1; len: 15; d_gene: TRBD2; CDR3aa: CASSLSGRAGDEQFF; CDR3nt: TGCGCCAGCAGCTTGAGCGGGAGGGCCGGAGATGAGCAGTTCTTC
abundance: -; v_gene: TRBV3-1/TRBV3-2; j_gene: TRBJ2-7; len: 13; d_gene: -; CDR3aa: CASSQDAGNEQYF; CDR3nt: TGTGCCAGCAGCCAAGATGCAGGGAACGAGCAGTACTTC
abundance: -; v_gene: TRBV6-5; j_gene: TRBJ2-1; len: 14; d_gene: -; CDR3aa: CASSYVVAAEEQFF; CDR3nt: TGTGCCAGCAGTTACGTGGTAGCGGCAGAGGAGCAGTTCTTC
abundance: -; v_gene: TRBV10-3; j_gene: TRBJ2-2; len: 17; d_gene: -; CDR3aa: CAISELRGASVTGELFF; CDR3nt: TGTGCCATCAGTGAGCTCCGGGGGGCATCGGTCACCGGGGAGCTGTTTTTT
abundance: once; v_gene: TRBV7-8; j_gene: TRBJ1-2; len: 15; d_gene: TRBD1; CDR3aa: CASSLAEQGTYGYTF; CDR3nt: TGTGCCAGCAGCTTAGCCGAACAGGGGACGTATGGCTACACCTTC
abundance: -; v_gene: TRBV18; j_gene: TRBJ1-3; len: 15; d_gene: -; CDR3aa: CASSPQQGSGNTIYF; CDR3nt: TGTGCCAGCTCACCACAACAGGGAAGTGGAAACACCATATATTTT
abundance: -; v_gene: TRBV3-1/TRBV3-2; j_gene: TRBJ2-2; len: 13; d_gene: -; CDR3aa: CASTSGGTGELFF; CDR3nt: TGTGCCAGCACCTCCGGGGGAACCGGGGAGCTGTTTTTT
abundance: -; v_gene: TRBV5-1; j_gene: TRBJ1-2; len: 15; d_gene: -; CDR3aa: CASSPNTVANYGYTF; CDR3nt: TGCGCCAGCAGCCCCAACACAGTAGCTAACTATGGCTACACCTTC
abundance: once; v_gene: TRBV3-1/TRBV3-2; j_gene: TRBJ1-2; len: 15; d_gene: -; CDR3aa: CASSQLVQTDYGYTF; CDR3nt: TGTGCCAGCAGCCAATTGGTCCAGACAGACTATGGCTACACCTTC
abundance: -; v_gene: TRBV3-1/TRBV3-2; j_gene: TRBJ1-4; len: 14; d_gene: -; CDR3aa: CASSHGQRNEKLFF; CDR3nt: TGTGCCAGCAGCCACGGACAGAGAAATGAAAAACTGTTTTTT
abundance: -; v_gene: TRBV4-1; j_gene: TRBJ2-1; len: 15; d_gene: -; CDR3aa: CASSPRGLERHEQFF; CDR3nt: TGCGCCAGCAGCCCACGAGGGCTCGAGCGCCATGAGCAGTTCTTC
abundance: few; v_gene: TRBV12-3/TRBV12-4; j_gene: TRBJ2-1; len: 13; d_gene: -; CDR3aa: CASSSTVYNEQFF; CDR3nt: TGTGCCAGCAGTTCGACAGTGTACAATGAGCAGTTCTTC
abundance: -; v_gene: TRBV11-1; j_gene: TRBJ2-7; len: 13; d_gene: -; CDR3aa: CASSLPTGYEQYF; CDR3nt: TGTGCCAGCAGCCTCCCGACAGGCTACGAGCAGTACTTC
abundance: -; v_gene: TRBV18; j_gene: TRBJ1-3; len: 15; d_gene: -; CDR3aa: CASSPVDSSGNTIYF; CDR3nt: TGTGCCAGCTCACCCGTTGACAGCTCTGGAAACACCATATATTTT
abundance: once; v_gene: TRBV6-5; j_gene: TRBJ2-2; len: 12; d_gene: -; CDR3aa: CASSRRTGELFF; CDR3nt: TGTGCCAGCAGTAGGAGGACCGGGGAGCTGTTTTTT
abundance: -; v_gene: TRBV14; j_gene: TRBJ2-7; len: 17; d_gene: TRBD2; CDR3aa: CASSLQSGTSVGYEQYF; CDR3nt: TGTGCCAGCAGCCTCCAGAGCGGGACTAGCGTGGGATACGAGCAGTACTTC
abundance: -; v_gene: TRBV4-2; j_gene: TRBJ2-1; len: 17; d_gene: TRBD2; CDR3aa: CASSQDGASGLDNEQFF; CDR3nt: TGTGCCAGCAGCCAAGACGGGGCTAGCGGGCTGGACAATGAGCAGTTCTTC
abundance: -; v_gene: TRBV6-5; j_gene: TRBJ1-1; len: 14; d_gene: -; CDR3aa: CAGAVGRMNTEAFF; CDR3nt: TGTGCCGGGGCAGTCGGACGGATGAACACTGAAGCTTTCTTT
abundance: -; v_gene: TRBV2; j_gene: TRBJ2-7; len: 14; d_gene: -; CDR3aa: CASLRETGSYEQYF; CDR3nt: TGTGCCAGCCTAAGGGAAACAGGCTCCTACGAGCAGTACTTC
abundance: -; v_gene: TRBV3-1/TRBV3-2; j_gene: TRBJ2-3; len: 13; d_gene: -; CDR3aa: CASSLLRTDTQYF; CDR3nt: TGTGCCAGCAGCCTTCTTCGCACAGATACGCAGTATTTT
abundance: once; v_gene: TRBV7-9; j_gene: TRBJ2-3; len: 16; d_gene: TRBD2; CDR3aa: CASSLEGTRSADTQYF; CDR3nt: TGTGCCAGCAGCTTAGAGGGGACTAGATCAGCAGATACGCAGTATTTT
abundance: -; v_gene: TRBV19; j_gene: TRBJ2-1; len: 18; d_gene: TRBD2; CDR3aa: CATAAMKLAPGTYNEQFF; CDR3nt: TGTGCCACCGCCGCGATGAAACTAGCGCCTGGGACTTACAATGAGCAGTTCTTC